The sequence of this TCR beta chain was determined in a study of blood T cell repertoires in COVID-19. Study background: Samples taken during acute and convalescent COVID-19 were collected in the United States, Italy and Spain. The analysed material was cDNA or gDNA that came from T cells, B-cell-depleted T cells, or PBMCs.

J gave up 6 bases and V 3 bases, and 9 bases lay outside the gene matches. Per germline, CDR1 SGHVS and CDR2 FNYEAQ. This CDR3 is built from 16 residues. As originally analysed: Reference gene primer amplification in the assay estimated nucleated cell counts. Data came from immunoSEQ multiplex PCR; TCRdb stores just in-frame clones and leaves some out. V and J calls and clone size are those listed in that table; D and trimming were worked out from the DNA. The repertoire holds approximately 230,000 clones, with nearly 90% as singletons. The sequencing sample was made of peripheral blood. The chain joins TRBV7-6 to TRBJ2-1; 9 bases are a match to TRBD2. This TCR derives from a man younger than 35 with active or convalescent COVID-19. CDR3 in amino acids: CASSFPFGRGGNEQFF. DNA of the CDR3: TGTGCCAGCAGCTTCCCCTTCGGGCGGGGGGGCAATGAGCAGTTCTTC.